Listed below are T cell receptor beta chains from one sample, sequenced in a study of human T cells and chemical hapten exposure. TCRdb analysed the RACE reads with MiXCR anew, one entry per CDR3 protein. The table shows about 120,000 distinct CDR3 sequences, with roughly an eighth occurring only once. The material was whole blood, obtained in connection with sensitization to the hapten diphenylcyclopropenone (DPC). The source of these receptors is a woman aged 50 to 60 with alopecia areata. Some clones in this sample may be carry-over from other donors' samples. Each CDR3 is given with its conserved first and last residue. D genes are given only for firm matches. Size is omitted from some rows. Given values are once, few, many or a class for expanded clones.

J: TRBJ1-1; size: -; D: -; V: TRBV29-1; CDR3: CSVGSQHTEAFF; DNA: TGCAGCGTTGGCTCCCAGCACACTGAAGCTTTCTTT
J: TRBJ2-7; size: few; D: -; V: TRBV7-2; CDR3: CASSSLVRTAATYEQYF; DNA: TGTGCCAGCAGCTCTCTAGTCCGGACTGCTGCTACCTACGAGCAGTACTTC
J: TRBJ2-1; size: few; D: -; V: TRBV7-2; CDR3: CASSLVQQASRYNEQFF; DNA: TGTGCCAGCAGCTTAGTCCAACAAGCGTCTCGCTACAATGAGCAGTTCTTC
J: TRBJ1-6; size: -; D: TRBD1; V: TRBV20-1; CDR3: CSAVQGARNNSPLHF; DNA: TGCAGTGCAGTACAGGGGGCGCGGAATAATTCACCCCTCCACTTT
J: TRBJ2-5; size: many; D: -; V: TRBV7-8; CDR3: CASSKRETQYF; DNA: TGTGCCAGCAGCAAACGAGAGACCCAGTACTTC
J: TRBJ2-1; size: many; D: TRBD2; V: TRBV7-6; CDR3: CASSFTGTSGIEQFF; DNA: TGTGCCAGCAGCTTCACCGGGACTAGCGGGATTGAGCAGTTCTTC
J: TRBJ1-1; size: -; D: -; V: TRBV4-3; CDR3: CASSQDLAENTEAFF; DNA: TGCGCCAGCAGCCAAGATTTGGCAGAGAACACTGAAGCTTTCTTT
J: TRBJ2-2; size: -; D: -; V: TRBV28; CDR3: CASSPLGSGVLFF; DNA: TGTGCCAGCAGCCCCCTGGGGTCGGGGGTGCTGTTTTTT
J: TRBJ2-3; size: -; D: -; V: TRBV24-1; CDR3: CATSGGGTDTQYF; DNA: TGTGCCACCAGTGGAGGGGGTACAGATACGCAGTATTTT
J: TRBJ2-7; size: -; D: -; V: TRBV11-1; CDR3: CASSLDRAYEQYF; DNA: TGTGCCAGCAGCTTAGACAGGGCCTACGAGCAGTACTTC
J: TRBJ2-3; size: -; D: TRBD2; V: TRBV4-3; CDR3: CASSQDAGRGMSDTQYF; DNA: TGCGCCAGCAGCCAAGATGCGGGGCGGGGGATGTCGGATACGCAGTATTTT
J: TRBJ2-3; size: -; D: -; V: TRBV28; CDR3: CASRHQGDTQYF; DNA: TGTGCCAGCAGACATCAGGGAGATACGCAGTATTTT
J: TRBJ2-7; size: -; D: -; V: TRBV5-5; CDR3: CASSLQASSYEQYF; DNA: TGTGCCAGCAGCCTACAGGCGAGCTCCTACGAGCAGTACTTC
J: TRBJ1-2; size: many; D: -; V: TRBV29-1; CDR3: CSVEAREANYGYTF; DNA: TGCAGCGTTGAAGCCCGGGAAGCTAACTATGGCTACACCTTC
J: TRBJ1-5; size: few; D: TRBD1; V: TRBV7-2; CDR3: CASSGSSGTGKNQPQHF; DNA: TGTGCCAGCAGCGGATCAAGTGGGACAGGGAAAAATCAGCCCCAGCATTTT
J: TRBJ2-1; size: -; D: TRBD2; V: TRBV5-6; CDR3: CASSRGRGLAGANEQFF; DNA: TGTGCCAGCAGCCGCGGACGAGGACTAGCGGGAGCCAATGAGCAGTTCTTC
J: TRBJ2-7; size: many; D: -; V: TRBV28; CDR3: CASVPHGTKYEQYF; DNA: TGTGCCAGCGTCCCTCACGGGACCAAATACGAGCAGTACTTC
J: TRBJ2-2; size: -; D: -; V: TRBV20-1; CDR3: CSASTPLATGELFF; DNA: TGCAGTGCTAGCACTCCATTAGCCACCGGGGAGCTGTTTTTT
J: TRBJ1-5; size: -; D: -; V: TRBV7-9; CDR3: CASSFGAGNQPQHF; DNA: TGTGCCAGCAGCTTCGGGGCGGGCAATCAGCCCCAGCATTTT
J: TRBJ2-5; size: many; D: TRBD2; V: TRBV20-1; CDR3: CSAVTSGRETQYF; DNA: TGCAGTGCTGTTACTAGCGGGAGGGAGACCCAGTACTTC
J: TRBJ2-3; size: -; D: TRBD2; V: TRBV4-1; CDR3: CASSQRGRSGKERTDTQYF; DNA: TGCGCCAGCAGCCAACGGGGTCGCAGCGGGAAAGAGCGCACAGATACGCAGTATTTT
J: TRBJ1-2; size: -; D: -; V: TRBV7-9; CDR3: CASSADFYGYTF; DNA: TGTGCCAGCAGCGCAGACTTCTATGGCTACACCTTC
J: TRBJ1-2; size: many; D: -; V: TRBV29-1; CDR3: CSVDLLGVSGYTF; DNA: TGCAGCGTTGATCTCCTCGGGGTTAGTGGCTACACCTTC
J: TRBJ2-1; size: many; D: -; V: TRBV13; CDR3: CASSLRGVEQFF; DNA: TGTGCCAGCAGCTTACGCGGGGTAGAGCAGTTCTTC
J: TRBJ1-4; size: many; D: -; V: TRBV4-3; CDR3: CASSQEGLGEKLFF; DNA: TGCGCCAGCAGCCAAGAGGGCCTCGGGGAAAAACTGTTTTTT
J: TRBJ1-2; size: -; D: -; V: TRBV7-2; CDR3: CASSLVDTSYGYTF; DNA: TGTGCCAGCAGCTTGGTCGACACATCGTATGGCTACACCTTC
J: TRBJ1-1; size: few; D: -; V: TRBV18; CDR3: CASSPKQGVNTEAFF; DNA: TGTGCCAGCTCACCAAAACAGGGTGTCAACACTGAAGCTTTCTTT
J: TRBJ1-1; size: many; D: -; V: TRBV12-3/TRBV12-4; CDR3: CASKARVGTEAFF; DNA: TGTGCCAGTAAGGCAAGGGTGGGCACTGAAGCTTTCTTT
J: TRBJ2-7; size: -; D: TRBD2; V: TRBV28; CDR3: CASSWTSGRYEQYF; DNA: TGTGCCAGCAGTTGGACTAGCGGCCGCTACGAGCAGTACTTC
J: TRBJ2-7; size: many; D: -; V: TRBV3-1; CDR3: CASSQDGPYEQYF; DNA: TGTGCCAGCAGCCAAGACGGTCCCTACGAGCAGTACTTC
J: TRBJ2-6; size: -; D: -; V: TRBV6-2/TRBV6-3; CDR3: CASSYGGTGANVLTF; DNA: TGTGCCAGCAGTTACGGCGGTACTGGGGCCAACGTCCTGACTTTC
J: TRBJ2-5; size: -; D: TRBD1; V: TRBV28; CDR3: CASSLIHLAATGQGQTQYF; DNA: TGTGCCAGCAGTTTGATCCACTTGGCGGCGACGGGACAGGGACAGACCCAGTACTTC
J: TRBJ2-1; size: many; D: -; V: TRBV7-2; CDR3: CASRYRVIGENEQFF; DNA: TGTGCCAGCAGATACAGGGTAATTGGGGAAAATGAGCAGTTCTTC
J: TRBJ2-7; size: many; D: TRBD1; V: TRBV5-1; CDR3: CASSLVGTAYEQYF; DNA: TGCGCCAGCAGCTTGGTAGGGACAGCCTACGAGCAGTACTTC
J: TRBJ2-7; size: -; D: -; V: TRBV12-3/TRBV12-4; CDR3: CASSTGDPGSYEQYF; DNA: TGTGCCAGCAGTACCGGGGACCCGGGTTCCTACGAGCAGTACTTC
J: TRBJ1-1; size: few; D: -; V: TRBV20-1; CDR3: CSARALGREGTEAFF; DNA: TGCAGTGCTAGAGCCCTCGGGAGGGAGGGCACTGAAGCTTTCTTT
J: TRBJ2-7; size: -; D: -; V: TRBV28; CDR3: CASSGPGRSMRYF; DNA: TGTGCCAGCAGTGGGCCGGGACGCAGCATGAGGTACTTC
J: TRBJ1-1; size: few; D: -; V: TRBV9; CDR3: CASSLGAAAFF; DNA: TGTGCCAGCAGCCTGGGGGCGGCGGCTTTCTTT
J: TRBJ1-1; size: many; D: TRBD1; V: TRBV5-5; CDR3: CASSLVDRDTEAFF; DNA: TGTGCCAGCAGCTTGGTGGACAGGGACACTGAAGCTTTCTTT
J: TRBJ2-2; size: many; D: TRBD1; V: TRBV7-2; CDR3: CASSRQGAVRTGELFF; DNA: TGTGCCAGCAGCAGACAGGGGGCAGTTAGAACCGGGGAGCTGTTTTTT
J: TRBJ1-3; size: few; D: -; V: TRBV2; CDR3: CASTGVGGGNTIYF; DNA: TGTGCCAGCACGGGGGTAGGCGGTGGAAACACCATATATTTT
J: TRBJ1-2; size: few; D: -; V: TRBV18; CDR3: CASSQGPNYGYTF; DNA: TGTGCCAGCTCACAGGGACCCAACTATGGCTACACCTTC
J: TRBJ2-6; size: -; D: -; V: TRBV6-1; CDR3: CASSRAPSSGANVLTF; DNA: TGTGCCAGCAGTAGGGCTCCCTCCTCTGGGGCCAACGTCCTGACTTTC
J: TRBJ2-7; size: many; D: -; V: TRBV6-5; CDR3: CASSYSVDTSYEQYF; DNA: TGTGCCAGCAGTTACTCTGTTGACACATCCTACGAGCAGTACTTC
J: TRBJ2-7; size: -; D: TRBD2; V: TRBV6-1; CDR3: CASSEYDGGIYEQYF; DNA: TGTGCCAGCAGTGAATACGACGGGGGGATCTACGAGCAGTACTTC